The clone carrying this T cell receptor beta chain occurred once. Its target is unknown. The record originates from a study of T cell responses to AZD1222 COVID-19 vaccine. Study-level results: Two doses of AZD1222 preceded a rise in Spike-specific TCR breadth and depth. Reports say nearly half of spike-specific TCRs go after unmutated variant regions. Among the donors, most were white British and more were female, and clonal diversity was possibly underestimated.

This table comes from immunoSEQ multiplex PCR, and its TCRdb copy is limited to in-frame clones, with some not included. The sample holds approximately 150,000 clones, 89% seen once. V shed 3 bases and J shed 10 bases, with 11 bases lying between them. CDR1 MNHEY and CDR2 SVGAGI come from the germline V gene. CDR3 length: 12 residues. The chain combines TRBV6-5 with TRBJ2-3; D tentatively reads TRBD1 or TRBD2 (5 bases each). The input for sequencing was peripheral blood, taken on day 0 of AZD1222 vaccination. The TCR sequence derives from an adult in good health. CDR3 amino acids: CASSYGGRAQYF. In DNA, the CDR3 is TGTGCCAGCAGTTATGGGGGAAGGGCGCAGTATTTT.